The 23 T cell receptor beta chains listed next were all sequenced from one sample in a study of a mutant IDH1 vaccine in newly diagnosed glioma. Time point noted: week 23, last vaccination. Mutant IDH1 20-mer peptide, at 300 ug, made up each vaccine dose, with topical imiquimod. Here immunoSEQ multiplex PCR was the method, and the copy in TCRdb shows in-frame clones only, minus some. The repertoire holds 58,000 or so clones, with 87% as singletons. These TCRs are of unknown antigen specificity. Sequences were derived from PBMCs, sampled from a glioma patient whose treatment included an IDH1 peptide vaccine. Receptors were obtained from a man in his forties with glioma.

The chain is built from TRBV5-1 and TRBJ2-7, with D possibly TRBD1 on 5 matching bases. Trimming took 0 bases from V and 7 from J, leaving 17 bases between them. The CDR3 spans 15 residues. Germline assignment: CDR1 SGHRS and CDR2 YFSETQ. CDR3 nucleotides: TGCGCCAGCAGCTTGGGGCAGGGCCCTAGAGAGGAGCAGTACTTC. This gives the protein CASSLGQGPREEQYF.

The V and J genes are TRBV9 and TRBJ2-2; 9 positions match TRBD1. This CDR3 has 15 amino acids. Unmatched junction bases numbered 3, after V lost 3 bases and J lost 3 bases. From germline, CDR1 is SGDLS and CDR2 YYNGEE. The CDR3 DNA sequence: TGTGCCAGCAGCGCACAGGGGGCGGACACCGGGGAGCTGTTTTTT. This translates into CASSAQGADTGELFF.

The V call is TRBV9, the J call TRBJ2-7, with 8 bases lining up with TRBD1. The CDR3 is made up of 17 amino acids. Trimming cost V 2 bases and J 2 bases; bases outside gene matches: 12. CDR1 and CDR2 from the germline V gene are SGDLS and YYNGEE. CDR3 DNA: TGTGCCAGCAGCGTTGGGCCGCTAGGACAGGGAACCTACGAGCAGTACTTC. Residues: CASSVGPLGQGTYEQYF.

The chain employs TRBV2 and TRBJ1-2, with D maybe TRBD1 (6 bases). CDR3 size: 13 residues. Trimming stripped 7 bases from V and 2 bases from J, with 11 bases between. In germline, CDR1 is SNHLY, CDR2 FYNNEI. Here the CDR3 reads CASNQGQNYGYTF. The CDR3, as DNA: TGTGCCAGCAATCAGGGGCAGAACTATGGCTACACCTTC.

This clone has more than one count but fewer than ten. The chain links TRBV10-3 to TRBJ2-2, with 8 positions matching TRBD2. This CDR3 region has 16 residues. J was trimmed by 0 bases and V by 4 bases; bases with no gene match: 4. Germline CDR1 reads ENHRY; CDR2 reads SYGVKD. The CDR3 nucleotides are TGTGCCATCAGTGGCATCGGGGGGGCGAACACCGGGGAGCTGTTTTTT. The encoded protein is CAISGIGGANTGELFF.

The V gene is TRBV7-2, the J gene TRBJ2-2, with D possibly matching TRBD2 (5 bases). Trimming removed 2 bases from V and 7 bases from J, with 8 bases in between. Germline CDR1 SGHTA, CDR2 FQGNSA. The CDR3 runs to 13 residues. In DNA form, the CDR3 reads TGTGCCAGCAGCTTAAGCGGCCTCGGGGAGCTGTTTTTT. Translated, it gives CASSLSGLGELFF. Drawing the rest from reference TRBV7-2 and TRBJ2-2, the complete variable domain is GAGVSQSPSNKVTEKGKDVELRCDPISGHTALYWYRQSLGQGLEFLIYFQGNSAPDKSGLPSDRFSAERTGGSVSTLTIQRTQQEDSAVYLCASSLSGLGELFFGEGSRLTVL.

The V call is TRBV29-1, the J call TRBJ2-7, with no clear D. The CDR3 runs 14 residues. V lost 4 bases to trimming and J lost 4 bases, with 17 bases between them. Germline CDR1 SQVTM, CDR2 ANQGSEA. The CDR3 protein is CSVGPPTRIYEQYF. The CDR3, as DNA: TGCAGCGTTGGACCGCCGACCAGAATATACGAGCAGTACTTC.

This chain uses TRBV18 with TRBJ1-1; D unresolved. Per the germline V gene, CDR1 is KGHSH and CDR2 is LQKENI. The germline V and J ends were trimmed by 4 bases and 1 base, with 10 bases remaining between them. There are 14 residues in the CDR3. The CDR3 reads CASSRAFGNTEAFF. Written as DNA, the CDR3 is TGTGCCAGCTCACGGGCATTCGGGAACACTGAAGCTTTCTTT.

This clone came up a few times. This chain connects TRBV19 to TRBJ1-1; unclear D gene. In germline, CDR1 is LNHDA, CDR2 SQIVND (reference sequence). Trimming shortened V by 6 bases and J by 0 bases, and 11 bases separated the two germline ends. This CDR3 is built from 14 residues. The CDR3 sequence: CASSSGEMNTEAFF. The CDR3 nucleotides are TGTGCCAGTAGCTCGGGAGAAATGAACACTGAAGCTTTCTTT.

CDR3 bases: TGTGCCAGTAGTATAGGTCTCTCGGAAAAAGAGACCCAGTACTTC. Translation: CASSIGLSEKETQYF. The V call is TRBV19, the J call TRBJ2-5, with D hard to call. Germline V gene data show CDR1 as LNHDA and CDR2 as SQIVND (reference sequence). This CDR3 is 15 amino acids long. V shed 1 base and J shed 3 bases, with 12 bases lying between them.

CDR3 residues: CASSVQTEENGYTF. The DNA for the CDR3 is TGCGCCAGCAGCGTTCAGACAGAAGAAAATGGCTACACCTTC. The genes are TRBV5-1 and TRBJ1-2; D possibly corresponds to TRBD1 (5 bases). The germline V gene has CDR1 SGHRS and CDR2 YFSETQ. CDR3 length: 14 residues. Trimming shortened V by 4 bases and J by 6 bases, and 16 bases separated the two germline ends. Based on the CDR3 plus reference TRBV5-1 and TRBJ1-2, the full variable domain is KAGVTQTPRYLIKTRGQQVTLSCSPISGHRSVSWYQQTPGQGLQFLFEYFSETQRNKGNFPGRFSGRQFSNSRSEMNVSTLELGDSALYLCASSVQTEENGYTFGSGTRLTVV.

The chain joins TRBV11-2 to TRBJ2-5, with D unresolved. Germline V gene sequence: CDR1 SGHAT, CDR2 FQNNGV. V was shortened by 2 bases and J by 2 bases, with 6 bases between the two germline ends. The CDR3 extends over 13 amino acids. CDR3 in amino acids: CASSLLAQETQYF. Written as DNA, the CDR3 is TGTGCCAGCAGCTTACTGGCACAAGAGACCCAGTACTTC.

The V gene is TRBV6-5, the J gene TRBJ1-1, with D possibly matching TRBD1 (6 bases). This CDR3 region has 13 residues. Between the trimmed V and J ends, which lost 2 bases and 4 bases, there was a span of 8 bases. CDR1 MNHEY and CDR2 SVGAGI come from the germline V gene. The CDR3 sequence is CASSYGGATEAFF. CDR3 nucleotide sequence: TGTGCCAGCAGTTACGGGGGGGCCACTGAAGCTTTCTTT.

This clone showed up just a few times. The chain joins TRBV9 to TRBJ2-1; D remains unclear. The CDR3 has 12 amino acids. Germline V CDR1 and CDR2: SGDLS, YYNGEE. V lost 0 bases and J lost 10, with 8 bases in between. CDR3 sequence: CASSVDFKEQFF. The CDR3 DNA sequence: TGTGCCAGCAGCGTAGACTTCAAGGAGCAGTTCTTC. The full variable domain, its missing parts supplied by reference TRBV9 and TRBJ2-1, is DSGVTQTPKHLITATGQRVTLRCSPRSGDLSVYWYQQSLDQGLQFLIQYYNGEERAKGNILERFSAQQFPDLHSELNLSSLELGDSALYFCASSVDFKEQFFGPGTRLTVL.

V is TRBV6-1 and J is TRBJ1-6, with D possibly being TRBD1 (6 bases). In germline, CDR1 is MNHNS, CDR2 SASEGT. V lost 1 base and J 10 bases, leaving 8 bases between the germline ends. The length of the CDR3 is 13 residues. CDR3: CASSEVGGSPLHF. The CDR3 bases are TGTGCCAGCAGTGAAGTAGGGGGGTCACCCCTCCACTTT.

This clone showed up just a few times. The DNA for the CDR3 is TGCGCCAGCAGCTGGGGGACAGAAGCTTTCTTT. Translated: CASSWGTEAFF. J is TRBJ1-1 and V is TRBV5-1, with D perhaps TRBD1 (6 bases). The germline gives CDR1 SGHRS, CDR2 YFSETQ. Trimming took 3 bases from V and 8 from J, leaving 8 bases between them. This CDR3 has 11 residues.

The CDR3 loop reads CASSLTAFYEQYF. For the CDR3, the DNA is TGTGCCAGCAGCTTAACAGCATTCTACGAGCAGTACTTC. The chain joins TRBV7-8 to TRBJ2-7; D not resolved. This CDR3 comprises 13 residues. Trimming cost V 2 bases and J 3 bases, with 8 bases left between them. Germline-derived CDR1 and CDR2 are SGHVS and FQNEAQ.

The chain is built from TRBV7-2 and TRBJ2-5; the match to TRBD2 covers 10 bases. Germline trimming cut 5 bases from V and 4 bases from J; bases unmatched to any gene: 7. Germline lookup yields CDR1 SGHTA and CDR2 FQGNSA. The CDR3 is 15 amino acids. In DNA form, the CDR3 reads TGTGCCAGCAGCCGAACACGACTAGCGGGAGAGACCCAGTACTTC. Translating it yields CASSRTRLAGETQYF.

The J gene is TRBJ1-1, the V gene TRBV7-9; D not resolved. Per the germline V gene, CDR1 is SEHNR and CDR2 is FQNEAQ (reference sequence). V lost 0 bases to trimming and J lost 5 bases, with 13 bases between them. The CDR3 sequence is 15 residues long. CDR3 loop: CASSLARVGKTEAFF. The CDR3 nucleotides are TGTGCCAGCAGCTTAGCTCGGGTGGGGAAAACTGAAGCTTTCTTT. The whole variable domain, filled in from reference TRBV7-9 and TRBJ1-1, reads DTGVSQNPRHKITKRGQNVTFRCDPISEHNRLYWYRQTLGQGPEFLTYFQNEAQLEKSRLLSDRFSAERPKGSFSTLEIQRTEQGDSAMYLCASSLARVGKTEAFFGQGTRLTVV.

The chain links TRBV6-6 to TRBJ2-5; 7 nucleotides match TRBD2. V lost 6 bases and J lost 4; bases outside the gene matches: 5. The CDR3 consists of 13 residues. From germline, CDR1 is MNHNY and CDR2 SVGAGI (reference sequence). In DNA form, the CDR3 reads TGTGCCAGCAGGACTAGCCCCCCAGAGACCCAGTACTTC. Translating gives CASRTSPPETQYF.

This clone was detected only a few times. V and J are TRBV29-1 and TRBJ1-5; the D is unclear. V lost 4 bases, J lost 6 bases, and 10 bases lay in between. CDR1 and CDR2 from the germline V gene are SQVTM and ANQGSEA. The CDR3 contains 12 residues. CDR3 amino acids: CSVGGPGQPQHF. CDR3 bases: TGCAGCGTTGGGGGTCCCGGTCAGCCCCAGCATTTT.

This clone was seen only a few times. The genes are TRBV27 and TRBJ1-1; maybe TRBD1 (5 bases). The CDR3 is 11 residues long. Germline V gene data show CDR1 as MNHEY and CDR2 as SMNVEV (reference sequence). Trimming removed 6 bases at V and 6 bases at J, with 8 bases between. The CDR3 reads CASRFRAEAFF. CDR3 DNA: TGTGCCAGCAGATTCAGGGCTGAAGCTTTCTTT.

The genes are TRBV6-1 and TRBJ2-5; D possibly corresponds to TRBD1 (5 bases). V lost 3 bases, J lost 2 bases, and 10 bases lay in between. Germline V lookup: CDR1 MNHNS, CDR2 SASEGT. The CDR3 has 14 residues. The CDR3 nucleotides are TGTGCCAGCAGTGAGGGGCAGCCACAAGAGACCCAGTACTTC. Protein product: CASSEGQPQETQYF.